A selection of T cell receptor beta chains follows, all from one sample in a study of identical twins. TCRdb re-called the 5' RACE reads with MiXCR, one entry per CDR3 protein. The sample lists some 630,000 distinct CDR3 sequences; less than 9% were seen once. The sample also formed part of further work on yellow fever vaccine responses in identical twins.

Sequenced sample: PBMCs. All receptors derive from a woman younger than 35 in good health. The CDR3 runs from the conserved cysteine through the conserved F or W. The order of the fields is CDR3 DNA, CDR3 protein, D gene, J gene, V gene, clone size. The D gene is left open where the match is weak. Only part of the rows carry a size: once, few, many, or a class if the clone is expanded.

TGTGCCAGCACCCAAAACGGACTAGCGGGGGGGTTTGAGCAGTTCTTC	CASTQNGLAGGFEQFF	TRBD2	TRBJ2-1	TRBV28	many
TGTGCCACCAGTGGCTTGGGGCTAGCTAGCATCAATGAGCAGTTCTTC	CATSGLGLASINEQFF	NA	TRBJ2-1	TRBV24-1	NA
TGTGCCAGCAGCTTAGCCGGGACAGTCGGATATACGCAGTATTTT	CASSLAGTVGYTQYF	TRBD1	TRBJ2-3	TRBV11-2	many
TGTGCCAGCAGCGTCGACACGAACAGGGAGACCCAGTACTTC	CASSVDTNRETQYF	NA	TRBJ2-5	TRBV9	NA
TGTGCCAGCAGGGCCCAGGGCAGCCTCCTTAGGAACTATGGCTACACCTTC	CASRAQGSLLRNYGYTF	NA	TRBJ1-2	TRBV12-3/TRBV12-4	many
TGCGCCAGCAGCTTATCCGGGATCGCCGGGGAGCTGTTTTTT	CASSLSGIAGELFF	NA	TRBJ2-2	TRBV5-1	NA
TGTGCCTCCTGTGACTACGGGACTCCTAAAACGGGCACTGAAGCTTTCTTT	CASCDYGTPKTGTEAFF	NA	TRBJ1-1	TRBV3-1	NA
TGCGCCAGCAGCGGAGGGACAGGGGACATTGAGCAGTTCTTC	CASSGGTGDIEQFF	TRBD1	TRBJ2-1	TRBV4-1	NA
TGCGCCAGCAGCCAAGCAACGGCTAGCGGGTTTAGAAATGAGCAGTTCTTC	CASSQATASGFRNEQFF	TRBD2	TRBJ2-1	TRBV4-1	many
TGCGCCAGCAGTCCTGGACCCTCAGCGCCCTATAATTCACCCCTCCACTTT	CASSPGPSAPYNSPLHF	NA	TRBJ1-6	TRBV5-1	NA
TGCGCCAGCAGCCAAACAGGATACCATCCTCCCTACAATGAGCAGTTCTTC	CASSQTGYHPPYNEQFF	NA	TRBJ2-1	TRBV4-1	many
TGTGCCAGCAGTTCAACGGGACTAGCGGTAGAAGAGCAGTACTTC	CASSSTGLAVEEQYF	TRBD2	TRBJ2-7	TRBV12-3/TRBV12-4	few
TGTGCCAGCAGCCTAAAAAGGGGGAATGAGCAGTTCTTC	CASSLKRGNEQFF	NA	TRBJ2-1	TRBV7-7	many
TGTGCCAGCAGTTCTATCGGGAGGCGGGGGGGCGACTACAATGAGCAGTTCTTC	CASSSIGRRGGDYNEQFF	TRBD2	TRBJ2-1	TRBV27	few
TGTGCCAGCAGCTTCGACAGAGGAGGGAACTATGGCTACACCTTC	CASSFDRGGNYGYTF	NA	TRBJ1-2	TRBV5-5	NA
TGTGCCAGCAGTTTAGCAGCTGGGGCCCATTACGAGCAGTACTTC	CASSLAAGAHYEQYF	NA	TRBJ2-7	TRBV12-3/TRBV12-4	NA
TGTGCCAGCAGACAGACAGGGGGCATGACTGAAGCTTTCTTT	CASRQTGGMTEAFF	TRBD1	TRBJ1-1	TRBV6-1	few
TGTGCCAGCACCGGGGCAGATACGCAGTATTTT	CASTGADTQYF	NA	TRBJ2-3	TRBV2	few
TGTGCCACCGGGTTGGGTAGCGGGGATGCCGGGGAGCTGTTTTTT	CATGLGSGDAGELFF	TRBD2	TRBJ2-2	TRBV15	NA
TGTGCCAGCAGCTCACTCGGCTCACCGAGCAAGACCCAGTACTTC	CASSSLGSPSKTQYF	NA	TRBJ2-5	TRBV7-9	NA
TGTGCCAGCAGTTACTCTGGACAGGGGTACGGCTACACCTTC	CASSYSGQGYGYTF	TRBD1	TRBJ1-2	TRBV6-5	NA
TGCAGTGCTAGAATGGCAGGGGGCAATCAGCCCCAGCATTTT	CSARMAGGNQPQHF	NA	TRBJ1-5	TRBV20-1	many
TGTGCCAGCAGTCCGGACAGCCAAGGATTGGGGCAGTTCTTC	CASSPDSQGLGQFF	NA	TRBJ2-1	TRBV7-9	few